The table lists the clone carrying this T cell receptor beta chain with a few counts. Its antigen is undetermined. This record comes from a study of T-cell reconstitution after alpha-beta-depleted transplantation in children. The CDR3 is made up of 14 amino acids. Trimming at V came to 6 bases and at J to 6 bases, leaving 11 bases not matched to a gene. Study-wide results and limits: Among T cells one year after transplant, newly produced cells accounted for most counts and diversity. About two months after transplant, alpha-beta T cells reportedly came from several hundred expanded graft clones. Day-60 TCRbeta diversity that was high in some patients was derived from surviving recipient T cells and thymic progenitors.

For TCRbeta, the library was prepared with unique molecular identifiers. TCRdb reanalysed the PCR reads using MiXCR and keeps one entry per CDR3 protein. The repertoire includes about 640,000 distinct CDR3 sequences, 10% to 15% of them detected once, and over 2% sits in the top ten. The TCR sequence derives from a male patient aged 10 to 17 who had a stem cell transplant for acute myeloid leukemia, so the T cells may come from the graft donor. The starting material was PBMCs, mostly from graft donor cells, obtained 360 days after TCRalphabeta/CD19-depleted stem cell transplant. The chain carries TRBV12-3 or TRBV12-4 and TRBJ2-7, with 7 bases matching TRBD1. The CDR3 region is CASRQDRAFGEQYF. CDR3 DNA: TGTGCCAGCAGGCAAGACAGGGCTTTCGGCGAGCAGTACTTC.